Following are 14 T cell receptor beta chains from one sample sequenced in a study of blood T cell repertoires in COVID-19. Using immunoSEQ multiplex PCR, the repertoire was profiled, and TCRdb retains in-frame clones only, with some absent. The table has over 300,000 clones, around four fifths seen once. Source material: peripheral blood. These receptors originate from a woman aged 45-65 years with acute or convalescent COVID-19.

This chain uses TRBV5-1 with TRBJ2-3, with TRBD2 matching 8 bases. Germline V gene lookup returns CDR1 SGHRS and CDR2 YFSETQ. The CDR3 is made up of 14 amino acids. V trimming: 4 bases; J trimming: 6 bases; junction bases outside the gene matches: 7. The CDR3 reads CASSMPGTRDTQYF. The CDR3 DNA follows: TGCGCCAGCAGCATGCCCGGGACTAGGGATACGCAGTATTTT.

CDR3 nucleotides: TGTGCCAGTAGTTTGGTTATCGGGGTGAGCAATCAGCCCCAGCATTTT. It codes for CASSLVIGVSNQPQHF. V usage is TRBV19 and J usage is TRBJ1-5; D is uncertain. CDR3 size: 16 residues. V was shortened by 5 bases and J by 1 base, with 15 bases between the two germline ends. Germline V gives CDR1 LNHDA, CDR2 SQIVND (reference sequence). The full variable domain, completed using reference TRBV19 and TRBJ1-5, is DGGITQSPKYLFRKEGQNVTLSCEQNLNHDAMYWYRQDPGQGLRLIYYSQIVNDFQKGDIAEGYSVSREKKESFPLTVTSAQKNPTAFYLCASSLVIGVSNQPQHFGDGTRLSIL.

V and J are TRBV10-2 and TRBJ1-6; D is possibly TRBD1 (6 bases). The germline V gene encodes CDR1 WSHSY and CDR2 SAAADI. The CDR3 loop spans 14 amino acids. The V end lost 5 bases, the J end lost 7 bases, and 12 bases lay between the germline ends. The CDR3 DNA sequence: TGCGCCAGCAGTCGCCAGGGGTCCAATTCACCCCTCCACTTT. It yields the protein CASSRQGSNSPLHF.

Only a few counts were recorded for this clone. Other nucleotide sequences from this sample produce the same CDR3. The genes are TRBV6-5 and TRBJ2-7; TRBD2 is a possible D gene (5 bases). Germline lookup yields CDR1 MNHEY and CDR2 SVGAGI. This CDR3 contains 15 residues. Trimming took off 0 bases at V and 0 bases at J, with 9 bases between the two ends. CDR3 DNA sequence: TGTGCCAGCAGTTACTCGAGCGGAAGCTCCTACGAGCAGTACTTC. Translated: CASSYSSGSSYEQYF.

This sequence joins TRBV10-3 and TRBJ2-7, with D possibly TRBD2 on 5 matching bases. The CDR3 covers 14 residues. Germline CDR1 reads ENHRY; CDR2 reads SYGVKD. The V gene lost 8 bases and the J gene lost 5 bases, with 19 bases spanning the gap. This chain's CDR3 is CAIRPGREGDEQYF. The DNA of the CDR3 is TGTGCCATCCGTCCCGGCCGGGAAGGAGACGAGCAGTACTTC.

In DNA form, the CDR3 reads TGTGCCAGCAGCCAAAACGATCAGCAGCCCCAGCATTTT. Its protein is CASSQNDQQPQHF. The J gene is TRBJ1-5, the V gene TRBV7-2, with D unclear. Germline V gene sequence: CDR1 SGHTA, CDR2 FQGNSA. Trimming took off 5 bases at V and 7 bases at J, with 12 bases between the two ends. The CDR3 is 13 residues long.

This sequence joins TRBV4-2 and TRBJ1-6, with 7 nucleotides matching TRBD1. The CDR3 sequence is 14 residues long. The trim removed 4 bases at V and 7 bases at J, leaving 4 bases unmatched. Per germline, CDR1 LGHNA and CDR2 YNFKEQ. The CDR3 region has the DNA TGTGCCAGCAGCCCGACGGGACAGAATTCACCCCTCCACTTT. This codes for CASSPTGQNSPLHF.

The CDR3 spells CASRPRGRVPEKLFF. In DNA, the CDR3 is TGTGCCAGCAGACCCAGGGGGCGAGTACCCGAAAAACTGTTTTTT. The chain has TRBV6-6 and TRBJ1-4, with 8 bases lining up with TRBD1. Trimming took 6 bases from V and 8 from J; bases not matched to a gene: 11. The CDR3 contains 15 residues. The germline gives CDR1 MNHNY, CDR2 SVGAGI (reference sequence).

The chain is built from TRBV24-1 and TRBJ2-1; 12 bases are a match to TRBD2. CDR1 is KGHDR, CDR2 SFDVKD, per germline. Trimming removed 8 bases from V and 0 bases from J; junction bases left unmatched: 7. The CDR3 is made up of 17 amino acids. CDR3: CATTGTSGPYSYNEQFF. The CDR3 DNA is TGTGCCACCACCGGGACTAGCGGGCCTTACTCCTACAATGAGCAGTTCTTC.

This clone has only one observation. This chain joins TRBV10-3 and TRBJ2-3; 11 bases are shared with TRBD2. This CDR3 has 13 amino acids. V trimming: 9 bases; J trimming: 3 bases; junction bases outside the gene matches: 2. Germline V gene sequence: CDR1 ENHRY, CDR2 SYGVKD. CDR3 nucleotides: TGTGCCATTCTAGCGGGGGGAACAGATACGCAGTATTTT. Its protein product is CAILAGGTDTQYF.

As to this clone: This sample also contains other DNA sequences that code for the same CDR3. This chain uses TRBV25-1 with TRBJ1-3; TRBD1 is a possible D gene (6 bases). The ends were cut back, 3 bases at V and 0 bases at J, with 12 bases in the middle. The germline V gene encodes CDR1 MGHDK and CDR2 SYGVNS. The CDR3 is made up of 16 amino acids. This CDR3 reads CASSDQGLSSGNTIYF. As DNA, the CDR3 is TGTGCCAGCAGTGATCAGGGGCTAAGCTCTGGAAACACCATATATTTT.

The chain combines TRBV5-4 with TRBJ2-3; D is unclear. With 4 bases removed from V and 0 bases from J, the gap between germline ends came to 3 bases. The CDR3 covers 12 residues. Germline CDR1 SGHNT, CDR2 YYREEE (reference sequence). CDR3: CASSTSTDTQYF. The CDR3 DNA reads as TGTGCCAGCAGCACTAGCACAGATACGCAGTATTTT.

The gene calls are TRBV27 and TRBJ1-1; 8 bases agree with TRBD1. Looked up from germline, CDR1 is MNHEY and CDR2 is SMNVEV (reference sequence). The V gene end was trimmed by 6 bases and the J gene end by 1 base; junction bases not matched to a gene: 10. The CDR3 sequence is 16 residues long. The CDR3 sequence is CASSWGRGQGNTEAFF. Here the CDR3 DNA reads TGTGCCAGCAGCTGGGGCAGGGGGCAGGGGAACACTGAAGCTTTCTTT.

V is TRBV3-1 (or the pseudogene TRBV3-2) and J is TRBJ2-3; 8 bases fit TRBD1. There are 15 residues in the CDR3. Germline V gene lookup returns CDR1 LGHDT and CDR2 YNNKEL (reference sequence). V shed 2 bases, J shed 5 bases, and the junction held 6 bases outside the gene matches. This CDR3 is CASSQRQGAGDTQYF. CDR3 nucleotides: TGTGCCAGCAGCCAACGGCAGGGGGCTGGAGATACGCAGTATTTT.